A single TCR beta chain is shown here with its context. What it binds is unknown. These data belong to a study of T cell responses to AZD1222 COVID-19 vaccine. Study-wide findings and caveats: Baseline seropositivity characterized only a handful of AZD1222 recipients. Vaccine-associated CD4 TCRs ranged over spike, dominating at 160-218 and 743-854. Clonal diversity was possibly underestimated, and the donors were mostly white British, with more females. The repertoires were collected only after the peak T cell response.

Here immunoSEQ multiplex PCR was the method, and the copy in TCRdb shows in-frame clones only, minus some. The repertoire holds fewer than 130,000 clones, with roughly 87% as singletons. Germline CDR1 reads SGHRS; CDR2 reads YFSETQ. V lost 4 bases and J lost 0, with 7 bases in between. This CDR3 region has 14 residues. The gene calls are TRBV5-1 and TRBJ2-2; D remains ambiguous. The sequencing used peripheral blood, collected 28 days after the second AZD1222 dose. The TCR comes from an adult who received the AZD1222 COVID-19 vaccine. The CDR3 sequence: CASSLAANTGELFF. The DNA of the CDR3 is TGCGCCAGCAGCCTTGCGGCGAACACCGGGGAGCTGTTTTTT.